The 26 T cell receptor beta chains listed next were all sequenced from one sample in a study of naive and memory T cell subsets. Four PCR rounds used nested alpha and beta constant region primers plus the SP2 primer. TCRdb itself ran the 5' RACE reads through MiXCR, one entry per CDR3 protein. The sample lists more than 45,000 distinct CDR3 sequences; 4.7% were seen once. An oligonucleotide containing a UMI was ligated to the 3' end of TCR cDNA. The receptors originated from a female donor in good health.

The sample holds many counts of this clonotype. The V gene is TRBV12-3 or TRBV12-4, the J gene TRBJ2-1; no reliable D call. The CDR3 covers 13 residues. V gave up 3 bases and J gave up 3 bases, with 6 bases separating them. The CDR3 sequence is CASSFSHYNEQFF. CDR3 DNA: TGTGCCAGCAGTTTTTCCCACTACAATGAGCAGTTCTTC.

This clonotype was seen a few times. This chain connects TRBV9 to TRBJ2-7; TRBD2 matches 12 bases. V gave up 4 bases and J gave up 3 bases; unmatched junction bases: 11. This CDR3 has 17 amino acids. Germline V gene lookup returns CDR1 SGDLS and CDR2 YYNGEE. The CDR3 is CASSPRHVTSGSYEQYF. The CDR3 DNA is TGTGCCAGCAGCCCACGACATGTGACTAGCGGGAGCTACGAGCAGTACTTC.

The chain recombines TRBV28 with TRBJ2-7; unclear D gene. Germline lookup yields CDR1 MDHEN and CDR2 SYDVKM. Trimming left V 5 bases short and J 6 bases short, with 11 bases between. The length of the CDR3 is 12 residues. The CDR3, as DNA: TGTGCCAGCAGTGTCCCCGGCTCCGAGCAGTACTTC. Protein sequence: CASSVPGSEQYF. The full variable domain, completed using reference TRBV28 and TRBJ2-7, is DVKVTQSSRYLVKRTGEKVFLECVQDMDHENMFWYRQDPGLGLRLIYFSYDVKMKEKGDIPEGYSVSREKKERFSLILESASTNQTSMYLCASSVPGSEQYFGPGTRLTVT.

This clonotype has a count of ten or more. The chain is built from TRBV20-1 and TRBJ2-1; 9 bases are shared with TRBD2. J lost 1 base, V lost 2 bases, and 6 bases had no gene match. CDR1 and CDR2 (germline): DFQATT, SNEGSKA (reference sequence). CDR3 length: 16 residues. CDR3 sequence (DNA): TGCAGTGCTAGATTGCGGGAGGGCCCGTCCTACAATGAGCAGTTCTTC. Its translation is CSARLREGPSYNEQFF.

This clonotype has at least ten counts. Germline is not matched at one junction end, which may reflect a read error. CDR3 sequence (DNA): TGTGCCTGGAGTGTGGGGGACGCCCCAACCTTC. Amino acids: CAWSVGDAPTF. This chain uses TRBV30 with TRBJ2-7; D assignment may be TRBD1 or TRBD2 (5 bases each). Germline CDR1 is GTSNPN and CDR2 is SVGIG (reference sequence). This CDR3 comprises 11 residues.

Many counts were recorded for this clonotype. This rearrangement joins TRBV20-1 to TRBJ2-3, with a weak D call TRBD1 (6 bases). From germline, CDR1 is DFQATT and CDR2 SNEGSKA (reference sequence). Trimming took off 6 bases at V and 2 bases at J, with 21 bases between the two ends. This CDR3 comprises 16 residues. The CDR3 DNA reads TGCAGTGCGAGCACGACCTCCGGGACATACACAGATACGCAGTATTTT. It yields the protein CSASTTSGTYTDTQYF.

J is TRBJ1-1 and V is TRBV12-3 or TRBV12-4, with 10 positions matching TRBD1. The CDR3 has 16 amino acids. J gave up 0 bases and V 6 bases, and 7 bases lay outside the gene matches. CDR3 in amino acids: CASSVGTGVVNTEAFF. CDR3 nucleotides: TGTGCCAGCAGCGTCGGGACAGGGGTAGTGAACACTGAAGCTTTCTTT.

In this sample, this clonotype turned up many times. J is TRBJ1-5 and V is TRBV28; D is ambiguous. Trimming took off 2 bases at V and 0 bases at J, with 2 bases between the two ends. Germline lookup yields CDR1 MDHEN and CDR2 SYDVKM. The CDR3 contains 13 residues. This CDR3 reads CASSLRSNQPQHF. The CDR3 DNA reads as TGTGCCAGCAGTTTACGTAGCAATCAGCCCCAGCATTTT.

V gene TRBV6-2 or TRBV6-3 combines with J gene TRBJ1-5; D uncertain. Germline CDR1 reads MNHEY; CDR2 reads SVGEGT. The V end lost 6 bases, the J end lost 7 bases, and 19 bases lay between the germline ends. The CDR3 spans 15 residues. The CDR3 sequence: CASSQRLLGSQPQHF. CDR3 nucleotide sequence: TGTGCCAGCAGCCAGAGGCTCCTGGGGAGCCAGCCCCAGCATTTT.

This clonotype has at least ten counts. V and J are TRBV5-4 and TRBJ2-2, with a weak D call TRBD2 (6 bases). V lost 2 bases, J lost 5 bases, and 13 bases lay in between. The CDR3 length is 15 residues. The germline V gene encodes CDR1 SGHNT and CDR2 YYREEE (reference sequence). CDR3 residues: CASSFPGLTTGELFF. In DNA, the CDR3 is TGTGCCAGCAGCTTCCCGGGACTCACAACCGGGGAGCTGTTTTTT.

Concerning this clonotype: The conserved phenylalanine or tryptophan is not found at the CDR3 terminus, so this likely reflects a read error. The CDR3 nucleotides read TGTGCCAGCAGCACGGACAGACATACGCAGTATTTG. Translated, it gives CASSTDRHTQYL. V gene TRBV28 combines with J gene TRBJ2-3, with D maybe TRBD1 (6 bases). Between the trimmed V and J ends, which lost 6 bases and 7 bases, there was a span of 11 bases. The CDR3 runs to 12 residues. Germline assignment: CDR1 MDHEN and CDR2 SYDVKM.

At least ten counts were recorded for this clonotype. The V gene is TRBV20-1, the J gene TRBJ2-1, with 7 nucleotides matching TRBD2. V shed 5 bases, J shed 8 bases, and the junction held 3 bases outside the gene matches. CDR3 length: 11 amino acids. Germline CDR1 DFQATT, CDR2 SNEGSKA (reference sequence). CDR3 DNA: TGCAGTGCTTGGACTAGTCATGAGCAGTTCTTC. Protein product: CSAWTSHEQFF.

The chain carries TRBV5-4 and TRBJ2-1; D ambiguous. Trimming cost V 2 bases and J 0 bases, with 9 bases left between them. Per the germline V gene, CDR1 is SGHNT and CDR2 is YYREEE (reference sequence). The CDR3 runs to 15 residues. CDR3 sequence (DNA): TGTGCCAGCAGCTTATCATCGAGCTCCTACAATGAGCAGTTCTTC. Protein product: CASSLSSSSYNEQFF.

This clonotype showed up just a few times. The chain combines TRBV7-2 with TRBJ2-7; 9 bases are shared with TRBD1. The CDR3 loop spans 15 amino acids. V dropped 5 bases and J dropped 2; count of bases not matched to a gene: 7. Germline-derived CDR1 and CDR2 are SGHTA and FQGNSA. CDR3 sequence (DNA): TGTGCCAGCAGCCCACGGACAGGGGAGCCCTACGAGCAGTACTTC. Protein: CASSPRTGEPYEQYF.

The sample holds many counts of this clonotype. The gene calls are TRBV6-2 or TRBV6-3 and TRBJ2-1; 7 bases align to TRBD2. This CDR3 has 15 residues. V dropped 5 bases and J dropped 5; count of bases not matched to a gene: 9. Germline lookup yields CDR1 MNHEY and CDR2 SVGEGT. CDR3 DNA sequence: TGTGCCAGCAGTGCCTGGAGGGCGGGAGACAATGAGCAGTTCTTC. Amino acid sequence: CASSAWRAGDNEQFF.

This clonotype was picked up many times. The chain recombines TRBV29-1 with TRBJ2-7; 11 bases line up with TRBD2. This CDR3 has 13 residues. Germline CDR1 reads SQVTM; CDR2 reads ANQGSEA. Trimming took 4 bases from V and 5 from J; bases not matched to a gene: 4. CDR3 sequence (DNA): TGCAGCGTTGCACTAGCGGGAGACCACGAGCAGTACTTC. This translates into CSVALAGDHEQYF.

This clonotype is medium-sized in the sample. The chain couples TRBV6-6 to TRBJ1-1; D unclear. V gave up 0 bases and J gave up 2 bases, with 7 bases separating them. CDR3 length: 14 residues. The germline gives CDR1 MNHNY, CDR2 SVGAGI (reference sequence). This CDR3 is CASSYSMGNTEAFF. CDR3 nucleotides: TGTGCCAGCAGTTACTCGATGGGAAACACTGAAGCTTTCTTT.

The table lists this clonotype with many counts. This chain uses TRBV5-1 with TRBJ1-1; 7 positions agree with TRBD1. Germline V lookup: CDR1 SGHRS, CDR2 YFSETQ. With 4 bases clipped from V and 1 base from J, the junction kept 7 bases outside the gene matches. This CDR3 spans 15 amino acids. The CDR3 region is CASSLWTGGNTEAFF. The CDR3, as DNA: TGCGCCAGCAGCCTATGGACAGGTGGGAACACTGAAGCTTTCTTT.

This clonotype was counted ten times or more. This rearrangement joins TRBV28 to TRBJ2-3, with D possibly matching TRBD2 (5 bases). The CDR3 totals 15 residues. Germline CDR1 and CDR2: MDHEN and SYDVKM. V was cut by 10 bases and J by 6 bases, with 23 bases left in between. The CDR3 is CATLPGASTRDTQYF. Written as DNA, the CDR3 is TGTGCCACCCTCCCAGGAGCTAGCACACGGGATACGCAGTATTTT.

This clonotype came up a few times. The rearrangement joins TRBV11-2 to TRBJ2-4; D is possibly TRBD2 (6 bases). Germline loops: CDR1 SGHAT, CDR2 FQNNGV. This CDR3 has 14 residues. The V end lost 0 bases, the J end lost 7 bases, and 10 bases lay between the germline ends. The chain's CDR3 is CASSLDSRGNIQYF. DNA for the CDR3: TGTGCCAGCAGCTTAGACAGTCGGGGGAACATTCAGTACTTC. Together with reference TRBV11-2 and TRBJ2-4, the CDR3 gives the full variable domain: EAGVAQSPRYKIIEKRQSVAFWCNPISGHATLYWYQQILGQGPKLLIQFQNNGVVDDSQLPKDRFSAERLKGVDSTLKIQPAKLEDSAVYLCASSLDSRGNIQYFGAGTRLSVL.

This clonotype was counted at least ten times. The genes are TRBV6-6 and TRBJ1-3; tentatively, D is TRBD1 (5 bases). CDR1 is MNHNY and CDR2 is SVGAGI in the germline V gene (reference sequence). V shed 7 bases and J shed 2 bases, with 12 bases lying between them. CDR3 length: 14 residues. The CDR3 DNA sequence: TGTGCCAGCACCCCCAAAGGGGCTGGAAACACCATATATTTT. This sequence encodes CASTPKGAGNTIYF.

This clonotype was counted at least ten times. J is TRBJ2-3 and V is TRBV5-4, with D unresolved. The CDR3 is made up of 13 amino acids. The germline gives CDR1 SGHNT, CDR2 YYREEE (reference sequence). Trimming left V 4 bases short and J 1 base short, with 7 bases between. For the CDR3, the DNA is TGTGCCAGCAGCCCGCCGGGCACAGATACGCAGTATTTT. It codes for CASSPPGTDTQYF.

In this sample, this clonotype turned up many times. V and J are TRBV20-1 and TRBJ1-1; a possible D gene is TRBD1 (5 bases). The CDR3 contains 11 residues. Trimming took 5 bases from V and 6 from J, leaving 10 bases between them. Germline lookup yields CDR1 DFQATT and CDR2 SNEGSKA (reference sequence). In DNA form, the CDR3 reads TGCAGTGCTTGGGACCACCCTGAAGCTTTCTTT. It is translated as CSAWDHPEAFF.

The table lists this clonotype with many counts. V usage is TRBV28 and J usage is TRBJ2-7; possibly TRBD2 for D (6 bases). Germline V gives CDR1 MDHEN, CDR2 SYDVKM. This CDR3 has 14 amino acids. The ends were cut back, 4 bases at V and 3 bases at J, with 13 bases in the middle. The CDR3, as DNA: TGTGCCAGCAGTTCTGGGGGGATAAACTACGAGCAGTACTTC. Its translation is CASSSGGINYEQYF.

This clonotype was seen many times. V and J are TRBV7-2 and TRBJ2-2; TRBD1 matches at 7 bases. The CDR3 totals 14 residues. From germline, CDR1 is SGHTA and CDR2 FQGNSA. V dropped 4 bases and J dropped 9; count of bases not matched to a gene: 8. The CDR3 sequence: CASSSTGVNRELFF. DNA of the CDR3: TGTGCCAGCAGCTCCACAGGGGTTAACCGGGAGCTGTTTTTT.

This clonotype was counted at least ten times. V and J are TRBV20-1 and TRBJ2-5; 8 bases align to TRBD1. Germline V gene sequence: CDR1 DFQATT, CDR2 SNEGSKA (reference sequence). The J segment lost 2 bases and the V segment lost 0 bases, leaving 2 bases of the junction unmatched. CDR3 length: 14 residues. The CDR3 DNA is TGCAGTGCTAGAGAAGGACAGGGACAAGAGACCCAGTACTTC. Translated, it gives CSAREGQGQETQYF.